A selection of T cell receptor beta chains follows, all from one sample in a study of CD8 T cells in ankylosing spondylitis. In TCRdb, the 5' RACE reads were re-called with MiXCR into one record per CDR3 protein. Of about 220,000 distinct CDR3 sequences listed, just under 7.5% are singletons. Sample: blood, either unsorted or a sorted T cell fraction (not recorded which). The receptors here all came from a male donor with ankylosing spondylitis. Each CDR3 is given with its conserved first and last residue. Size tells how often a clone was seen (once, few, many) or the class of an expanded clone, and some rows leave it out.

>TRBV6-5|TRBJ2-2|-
CASSYSARINTGELFF
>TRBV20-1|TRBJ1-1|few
CSARETMGWFF
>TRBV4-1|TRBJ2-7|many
CASSPQENKVSYEQYF
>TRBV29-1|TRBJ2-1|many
CSVEFFGRQNYNEQFF
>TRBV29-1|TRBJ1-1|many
CSVVRTERLGNTEAFF
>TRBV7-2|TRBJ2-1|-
CASSLAMRAGAQEFF
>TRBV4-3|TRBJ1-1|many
CASSQMFYTEAFF
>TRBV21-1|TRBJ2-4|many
CASSKEGGGARAKNIQYF
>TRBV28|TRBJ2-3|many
CASSLGLSTDTQYF
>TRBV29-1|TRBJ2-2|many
CSGRGSNTGELFF
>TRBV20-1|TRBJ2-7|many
CSARDIAYEQYF
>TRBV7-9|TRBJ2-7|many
CASSFGGGNYEQYF
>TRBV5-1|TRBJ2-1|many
CASSLTAGADNEQFF
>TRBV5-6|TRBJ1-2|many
CASSGENYGYTF
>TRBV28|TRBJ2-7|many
CASSPLGDGSYEQYF
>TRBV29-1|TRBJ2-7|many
CSVEGGYEQYF
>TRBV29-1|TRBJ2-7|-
CSVEDPGIFGEQYF
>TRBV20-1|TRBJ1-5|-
CSARVGGNSNQPQHF
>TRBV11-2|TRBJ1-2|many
CASSFGGGTGRVF
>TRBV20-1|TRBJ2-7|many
CSARDVLSESSYEQYF
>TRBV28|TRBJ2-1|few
CASSPAGGGNEQFF
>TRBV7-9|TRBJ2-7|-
CASSLGTGWRYEQYF